Detailed here is one TCR beta chain. These data come from a study of blood T cell repertoires in COVID-19. The CDR3 covers 15 residues. Germline CDR1 reads SNHLY; CDR2 reads FYNNEI. Trimming took off 3 bases at V and 8 bases at J, with 16 bases between the two ends. This table comes from immunoSEQ multiplex PCR, and its TCRdb copy is limited to in-frame clones, with some not included. The sample has about 120,000 clones, 80% to 90% seen once. The TCR was taken from a human donor in a cohort sampled during active COVID-19. Sequenced material: peripheral blood. The chain couples TRBV2 to TRBJ1-4; TRBD1 might be the D (5 bases). This CDR3 is CASSDQGSRGEKLFF. DNA of the CDR3: TGTGCCAGCAGTGACCAGGGAAGCCGTGGGGAAAAACTGTTTTTT.